Described below is a single TCR beta chain sequence and its context. These data belong to a study of technical replicates of blood from a few donors. The length of the CDR3 is 13 residues. The germline CDR1 and CDR2 sequences are MGHRA and YSYEKL. V was trimmed by 4 bases and J by 6 bases, leaving 10 bases between them. Some clones are missing from TCRdb's copy, which holds only in-frame ones; the method was immunoSEQ multiplex PCR. This sample has 95,000 or so clones, with approximately 95% found just once. This sequence originates from a human donor in good health. The chain employs TRBV4-1 and TRBJ1-5; D may be TRBD1 (5 bases). The sequencing sample was made of T cells isolated from PBMCs. The CDR3 DNA sequence: TGCGCCAGCAGCCCCCTGGGGGGTCAGCCCCAGCATTTT. Its protein is CASSPLGGQPQHF.